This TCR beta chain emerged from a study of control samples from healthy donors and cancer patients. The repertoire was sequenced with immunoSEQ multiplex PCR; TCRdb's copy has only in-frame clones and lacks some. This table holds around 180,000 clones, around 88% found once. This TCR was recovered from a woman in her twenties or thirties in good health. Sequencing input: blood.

The CDR3 bases are TGTGCCAGCAGCAACACCTTAGGACAGGGCCTCACAGATACGCAGTATTTT. Its translation: CASSNTLGQGLTDTQYF. The chain recombines TRBV21-1 with TRBJ2-3; the listed D gene, TRBD1, was not tested against the DNA. TRBV21-1 is a pseudogene segment. CDR3 length: 17 residues.